Described below is a single T cell receptor (beta chain) sequence and its context. Assay: immunoSEQ multiplex PCR; the TCRdb copy retains only in-frame clones and omits some. The data contain fewer than 100,000 clones, under 85% of them singletons. Focal radiation plus CTLA-4 blockade with ipilimumab was administered to patients who had chemo-refractory metastatic non-small-cell lung cancer. The data were obtained in a study of radiotherapy plus CTLA-4 blockade in lung cancer. Looked up from germline, CDR1 is MNHEY and CDR2 is SVGAGI. V dropped 5 bases and J dropped 10; count of bases not matched to a gene: 10. This CDR3 contains 14 residues.

This chain connects TRBV6-5 to TRBJ1-1; TRBD1 aligns across 10 bases. The TCR comes from a human donor with non-small cell lung cancer who had stable disease on radiotherapy plus ipilimumab. Sequenced material: peripheral blood, taken from a patient treated with radiotherapy plus ipilimumab. The CDR3 DNA reads as TGTGCCAGCAGTCACAAGGACAGGGGGACGGCAGCTTTCTTT. Translation: CASSHKDRGTAAFF.